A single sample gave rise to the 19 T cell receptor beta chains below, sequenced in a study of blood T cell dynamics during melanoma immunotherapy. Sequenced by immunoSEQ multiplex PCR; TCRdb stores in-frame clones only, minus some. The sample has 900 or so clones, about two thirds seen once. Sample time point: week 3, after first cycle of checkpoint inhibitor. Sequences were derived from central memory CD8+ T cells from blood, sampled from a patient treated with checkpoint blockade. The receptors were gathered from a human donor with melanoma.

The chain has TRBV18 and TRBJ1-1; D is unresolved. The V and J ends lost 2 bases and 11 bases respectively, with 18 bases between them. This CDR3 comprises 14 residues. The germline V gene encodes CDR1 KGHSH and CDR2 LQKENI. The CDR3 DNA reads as TGTGCCAGCTCACCAGCAGGAGACCCGAGGTTTGCTTTCTTT. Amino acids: CASSPAGDPRFAFF.

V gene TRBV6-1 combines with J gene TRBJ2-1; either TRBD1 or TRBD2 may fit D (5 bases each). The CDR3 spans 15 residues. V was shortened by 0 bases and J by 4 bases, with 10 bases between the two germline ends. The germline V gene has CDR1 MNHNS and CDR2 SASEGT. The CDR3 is CASSEAVGDYNEQFF. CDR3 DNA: TGTGCCAGCAGTGAAGCCGTGGGGGATTACAATGAGCAGTTCTTC.

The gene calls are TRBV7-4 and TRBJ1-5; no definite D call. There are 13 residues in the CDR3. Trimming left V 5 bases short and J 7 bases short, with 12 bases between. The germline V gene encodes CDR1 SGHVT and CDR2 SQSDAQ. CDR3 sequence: CASSPGLGQPQHF. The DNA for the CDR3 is TGTGCCAGCAGCCCGGGCCTCGGCCAGCCCCAGCATTTT.

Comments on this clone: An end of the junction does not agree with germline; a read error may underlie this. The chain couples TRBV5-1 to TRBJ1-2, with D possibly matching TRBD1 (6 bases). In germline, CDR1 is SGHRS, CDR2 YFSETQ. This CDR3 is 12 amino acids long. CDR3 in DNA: TGCGCCAGCAGCTTGGAGTATAGGGACAAGAGTTTC. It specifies CASSLEYRDKSF.

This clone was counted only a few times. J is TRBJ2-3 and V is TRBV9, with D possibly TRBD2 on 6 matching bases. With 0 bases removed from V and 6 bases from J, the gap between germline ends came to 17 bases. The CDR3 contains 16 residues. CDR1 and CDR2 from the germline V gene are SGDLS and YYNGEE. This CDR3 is CASSVARSTSTDTQYF. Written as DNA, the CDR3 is TGTGCCAGCAGCGTAGCTCGGTCGACTAGTACGGATACGCAGTATTTT.

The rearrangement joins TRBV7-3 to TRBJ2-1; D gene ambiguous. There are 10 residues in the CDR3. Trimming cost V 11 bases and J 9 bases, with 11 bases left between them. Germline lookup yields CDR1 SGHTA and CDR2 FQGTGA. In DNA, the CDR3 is TGTGCCCAACGTGTGTGTGAGCAGTTCTTC. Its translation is CAQRVCEQFF.

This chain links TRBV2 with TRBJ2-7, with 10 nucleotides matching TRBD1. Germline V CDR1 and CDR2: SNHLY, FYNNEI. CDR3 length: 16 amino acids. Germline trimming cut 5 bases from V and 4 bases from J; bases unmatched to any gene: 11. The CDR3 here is CASSTPGTGASYEQYF. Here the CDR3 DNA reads TGTGCCAGCAGTACGCCCGGGACAGGGGCCTCTTACGAGCAGTACTTC. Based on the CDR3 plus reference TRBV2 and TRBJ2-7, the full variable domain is EPEVTQTPSHQVTQMGQEVILRCVPISNHLYFYWYRQILGQKVEFLVSFYNNEISEKSEIFDDQFSVERPDGSNFTLKIRSTKLEDSAMYFCASSTPGTGASYEQYFGPGTRLTVT.

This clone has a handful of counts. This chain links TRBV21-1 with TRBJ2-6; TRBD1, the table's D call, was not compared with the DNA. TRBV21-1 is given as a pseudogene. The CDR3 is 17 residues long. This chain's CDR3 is CASSKRDRVPGANVLTF. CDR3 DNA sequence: TGTGCCAGCAGCAAACGGGACAGGGTGCCTGGGGCCAACGTCCTGACTTTC.

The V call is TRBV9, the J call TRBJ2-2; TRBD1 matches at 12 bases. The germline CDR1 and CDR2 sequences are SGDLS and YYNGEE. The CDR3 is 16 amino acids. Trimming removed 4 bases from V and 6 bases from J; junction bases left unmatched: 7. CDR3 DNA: TGTGCCAGCAGCCAGGGGGGGACAGGGGGCCCCGGGGAGCTGTTTTTT. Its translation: CASSQGGTGGPGELFF.

The CDR3 loop reads CASSQTLREVDFNEQFF. In DNA, the CDR3 is TGCGCCAGCAGTCAAACCTTGCGGGAGGTCGATTTCAATGAGCAGTTCTTC. The chain uses TRBV23-1 and TRBJ2-1; the match to TRBD2 covers 8 bases. TRBV23-1 is an open reading frame, and its role is uncertain. V lost 2 bases, J lost 6 bases, and 12 bases stayed unmatched. The CDR3 spans 17 residues.

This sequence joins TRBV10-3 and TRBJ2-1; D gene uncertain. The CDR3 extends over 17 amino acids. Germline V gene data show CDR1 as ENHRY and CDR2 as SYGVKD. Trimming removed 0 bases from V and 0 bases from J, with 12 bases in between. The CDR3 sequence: CAISESMGATSYNEQFF. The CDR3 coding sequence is TGTGCCATCAGTGAGTCGATGGGCGCGACCTCCTACAATGAGCAGTTCTTC.

The CDR3 DNA follows: TGTGCCAGCAGTTATGCGGCAGGGGACGACGAGCAGTACTTC. It codes for CASSYAAGDDEQYF. The chain is built from TRBV6-5 and TRBJ2-7; a possible D gene is TRBD1 (6 bases). Trimming left V 3 bases short and J 5 bases short, with 14 bases between. The CDR3 runs to 14 residues. Per the germline V gene, CDR1 is MNHEY and CDR2 is SVGAGI.

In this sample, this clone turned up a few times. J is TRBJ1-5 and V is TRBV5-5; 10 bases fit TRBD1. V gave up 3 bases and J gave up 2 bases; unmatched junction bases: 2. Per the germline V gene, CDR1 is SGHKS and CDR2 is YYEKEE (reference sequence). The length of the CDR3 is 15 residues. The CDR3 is CASSYGTGGNQPQHF. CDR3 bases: TGTGCCAGCAGCTACGGGACAGGGGGCAATCAGCCCCAGCATTTT.

The CDR3 reads CASRAGEEHNEQFF. The CDR3 nucleotides read TGTGCCAGCAGGGCGGGAGAGGAGCACAATGAGCAGTTCTTC. The V and J genes are TRBV28 and TRBJ2-1; 7 bases match TRBD2. CDR3 size: 14 residues. CDR1 MDHEN and CDR2 SYDVKM come from the germline V gene. After removal of 6 bases from V and 5 bases from J, the junction contained 7 bases not matched to a gene.

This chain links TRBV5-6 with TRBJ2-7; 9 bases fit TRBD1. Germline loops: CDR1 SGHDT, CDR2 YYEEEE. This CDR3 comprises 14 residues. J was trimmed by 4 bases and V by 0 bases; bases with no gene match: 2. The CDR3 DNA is TGTGCCAGCAGCTTGGCTGACAGGGGGTACGAGCAGTACTTC. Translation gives CASSLADRGYEQYF.

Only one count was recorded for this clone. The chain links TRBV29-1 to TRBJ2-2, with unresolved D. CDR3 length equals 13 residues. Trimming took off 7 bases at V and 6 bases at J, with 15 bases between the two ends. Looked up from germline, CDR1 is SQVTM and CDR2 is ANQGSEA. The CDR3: CSALSTSSGELFF. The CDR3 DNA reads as TGCAGCGCCCTTAGCACTTCATCCGGGGAGCTGTTTTTT.

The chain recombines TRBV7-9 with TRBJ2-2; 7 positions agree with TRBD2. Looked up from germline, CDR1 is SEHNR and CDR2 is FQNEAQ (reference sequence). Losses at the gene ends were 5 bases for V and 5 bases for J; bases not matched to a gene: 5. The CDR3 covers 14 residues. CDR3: CASSDSRGTGELFF. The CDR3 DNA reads TGTGCCAGCAGCGACTCGCGGGGGACCGGGGAGCTGTTTTTT.

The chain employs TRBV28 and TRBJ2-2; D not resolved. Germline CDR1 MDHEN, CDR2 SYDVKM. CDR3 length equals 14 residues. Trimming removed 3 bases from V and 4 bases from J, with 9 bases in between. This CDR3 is CASSLYKPTGELFF. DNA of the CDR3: TGTGCCAGCAGTTTGTATAAACCCACCGGGGAGCTGTTTTTT.

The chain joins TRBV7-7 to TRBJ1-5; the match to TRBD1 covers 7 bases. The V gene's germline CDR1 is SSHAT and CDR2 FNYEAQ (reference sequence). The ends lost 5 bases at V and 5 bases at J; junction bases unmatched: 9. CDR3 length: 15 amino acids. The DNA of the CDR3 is TGTGCCAGCAGCCGTACAGGGGCCGGTGATCAGCCCCAGCATTTT. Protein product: CASSRTGAGDQPQHF.